This entry is about one T cell receptor (beta chain). Its antigen is unidentified. This sample was taken from a study of CXCR3-negative and CXCR3-positive naive CD8 T cells. UMI labels and 5' RACE were used to prepare the TRB cDNA libraries. TCRdb re-called the 5' RACE reads and shows each CDR3 protein once, DNA omitted. The repertoire table contains fewer than 55,000 distinct CDR3 sequences. Study outcomes and limitations: Naive cells positive for CXCR3 carried more hydrophobic TRB CDR3s than CXCR3-negative ones. Memory, not naive, CXCR3-negative and CXCR3-positive cells differed in TRBV-TRBJ usage.

This CDR3 is 13 amino acids long. CDR1 is LGHDT, CDR2 YNNKEL, per germline (reference sequence). The rearrangement joins TRBV3-1 to TRBJ2-5; TCRdb outputs TRBD1, but without DNA this stays unchecked. The receptor was isolated from a human donor in good health. Some clones in this sample may be carry-over from other donors' samples. Sequenced material: naive CXCR3- CD8+ T cells from blood. The subset denotes: CD45RO-CCR7+CD27+CD95- naive CD8+ T cells lacking CXCR3 (TNR3-). CDR3 amino acids: CASSQAPGETQYF.